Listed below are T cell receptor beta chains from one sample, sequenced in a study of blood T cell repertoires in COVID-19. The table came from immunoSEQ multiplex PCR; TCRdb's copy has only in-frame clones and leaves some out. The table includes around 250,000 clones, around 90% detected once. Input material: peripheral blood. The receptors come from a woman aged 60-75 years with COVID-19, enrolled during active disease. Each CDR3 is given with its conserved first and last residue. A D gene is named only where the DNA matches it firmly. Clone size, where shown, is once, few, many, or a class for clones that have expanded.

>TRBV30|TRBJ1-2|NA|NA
TGTGCCTGGTCAGGGCTGGGCTACACCTTC
CAWSGLGYTF
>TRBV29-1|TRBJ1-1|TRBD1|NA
TGCAGCGTCAGGACAGGGGGCAGGACTGAAGCTTTCTTT
CSVRTGGRTEAFF
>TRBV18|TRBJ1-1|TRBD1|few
TGTGCCAGCTCACCAACGATGGGACAGGGCGGAACTGAAGCTTTCTTT
CASSPTMGQGGTEAFF
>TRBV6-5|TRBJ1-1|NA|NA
TGTGCCAGCAGTTACTCTCACAGGGACGACACTGAAGCTTTCTTT
CASSYSHRDDTEAFF
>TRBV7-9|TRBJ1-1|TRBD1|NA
TGTGCCAGCAGCTTAACTGGACAGGGGGCGAACACTGAAGCTTTCTTT
CASSLTGQGANTEAFF
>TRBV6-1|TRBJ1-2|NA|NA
TGTGCCAGCAGTGTAGCTGGGGGGATGCGTGGCTACACCTTC
CASSVAGGMRGYTF
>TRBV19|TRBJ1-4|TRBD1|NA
TGTGCCAGTAATAACGACCGGGACAGGGGGGATGCTGAAAAACTGTTTTTT
CASNNDRDRGDAEKLFF
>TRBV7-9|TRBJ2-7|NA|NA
TGTGCCAGCAGCTTAGCGGGGGGCTACGAGCAGTACTTC
CASSLAGGYEQYF
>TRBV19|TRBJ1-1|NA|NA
TGTGCCAGTAGTAGTTACAGGGTTTCAGGAACTGAAGCTTTCTTT
CASSSYRVSGTEAFF
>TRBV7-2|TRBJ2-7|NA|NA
TGTGCCAGCAGCCGCCCCGGGGGACAGTCCTACGAGCAGTACTTC
CASSRPGGQSYEQYF
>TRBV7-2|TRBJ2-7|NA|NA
TGTGCCAGCAGCTTAGCCACAGGGTTGCCTTACGAGCAGTACTTC
CASSLATGLPYEQYF
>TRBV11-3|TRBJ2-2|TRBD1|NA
TGTGCCAGCAGCTTGGGGACAGGGCCCACCGGGGAGCTGTTTTTT
CASSLGTGPTGELFF
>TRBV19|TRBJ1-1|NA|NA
TGTGCCAGTATATTGGACCCCGGGGTTCAGAACACTGAAGCTTTCTTT
CASILDPGVQNTEAFF
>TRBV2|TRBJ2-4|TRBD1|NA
TGTGCCAGCGCTACGGGACAGCTAAACATTCAGTACTTC
CASATGQLNIQYF
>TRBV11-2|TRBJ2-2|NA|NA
TGTGCCAGCAGCCCCAGGGCGGCGAACACCGGGGAGCTGTTTTTT
CASSPRAANTGELFF
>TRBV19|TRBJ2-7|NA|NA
TGTGCCAGTACCCCAAGGGGGGCTAGCGGAACCTACGAGCAGTACTTC
CASTPRGASGTYEQYF
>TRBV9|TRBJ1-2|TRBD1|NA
TGTGCCAGCAGCCGTCCCGGGACAGGTTTCTATGGCTACACCTTC
CASSRPGTGFYGYTF
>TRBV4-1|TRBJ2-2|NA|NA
TGCGCCAGCAGCCAAGAGCAGGGGCTGAACACCGGGGAGCTGTTTTTT
CASSQEQGLNTGELFF
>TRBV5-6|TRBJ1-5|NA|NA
TGTGCCAGCAGCTTGACAGGGCTTGGCAATCAGCCCCAGCATTTT
CASSLTGLGNQPQHF
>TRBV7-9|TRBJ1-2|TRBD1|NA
TGTGCCAGCAGCCAAGGGGGCTCACTACCCCTCCAGGATGGCTACACCTTC
CASSQGGSLPLQDGYTF
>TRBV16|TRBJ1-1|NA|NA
TGTGCCAGCAGCCAATGGGCACCCTCGAACACTGAAGCTTTCTTT
CASSQWAPSNTEAFF
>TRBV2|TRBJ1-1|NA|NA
TGTGCCAGCAGTGAAGGGGCTCGGAACACTGAAGCTTTCTTT
CASSEGARNTEAFF
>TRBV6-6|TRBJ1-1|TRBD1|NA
TGTGCCAGCAGTCAACAGGGGACCTCGAACACTGAAGCTTTCTTT
CASSQQGTSNTEAFF
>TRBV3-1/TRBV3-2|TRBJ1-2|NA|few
TGTGCCAGCAGCCAAGACGGTCTCTATGGCTACACCTTC
CASSQDGLYGYTF
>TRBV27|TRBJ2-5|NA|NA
TGTGCCAGCAGTTCCGGTTACCTCCAAGAGACCCAGTACTTC
CASSSGYLQETQYF